This entry lists 19 T cell receptor beta chains sequenced from one sample in a study of blood T cell repertoires in COVID-19 (dated by TCRdb to about 2020). The protocol used for the library was the immunoSEQ multiplex PCR assay. What TCRdb holds here is the immuneACCESS table cut down to in-frame rearrangements. Part of the clones is not present; checked against another copy, under half of the missing clones reflect an unresolved V gene, and the others are unexplained. Here the sample has about 270,000 clones; 85% to 90% occur a single time. Approximately 4% of the sample comes from the top ten. Sequenced input: PBMCs or T cells enriched from blood (not recorded which). The source of these receptors is a woman under 40 with acute COVID-19.

The chain is built from TRBV28 and TRBJ2-1; 7 nucleotides align to TRBD1. This CDR3 is 14 amino acids long. CDR1 and CDR2 (germline): MDHEN, SYDVKM. With V trimmed by 4 bases and J by 7 bases, 7 bases remained unmatched. Written as DNA, the CDR3 is TGTGCCAGCAGTTACACAGGGGTTCTAAATGAGCAGTTCTTC. Translation gives CASSYTGVLNEQFF.

This clone was picked up one time. The chain links TRBV19 to TRBJ2-7, with 10 bases lining up with TRBD1. Germline CDR1 is LNHDA and CDR2 is SQIVND (reference sequence). J gave up 7 bases and V 3 bases, and 9 bases lay outside the gene matches. This CDR3 is built from 15 residues. The CDR3 protein is CASSIRQGAVGEQYF. CDR3 nucleotide sequence: TGTGCCAGTAGTATCAGACAGGGGGCGGTCGGAGAGCAGTACTTC.

The CDR3 nucleotides are TGTGCCAGCAGCTCTATAGACAGCACTGAAGCTTTCTTT. It translates to CASSSIDSTEAFF. V usage is TRBV7-6 and J usage is TRBJ1-1, with D possibly TRBD1 on 5 matching bases. Germline V CDR1 and CDR2: SGHVS, FNYEAQ. V shed 4 bases and J shed 4 bases, with 10 bases lying between them. The CDR3 is made up of 13 amino acids. The complete variable domain, with remaining parts taken from reference TRBV7-6 and TRBJ1-1, reads GAGVSQSPRYKVTKRGQDVALRCDPISGHVSLYWYRQALGQGPEFLTYFNYEAQQDKSGLPNDRFSAERPEGSISTLTIQRTEQRDSAMYRCASSSIDSTEAFFGQGTRLTVV.

The rearrangement joins TRBV7-8 to TRBJ2-1; a weak D match, TRBD2 (5 bases). Trimming took 5 bases from V and 7 from J, leaving 24 bases between them. The germline gives CDR1 SGHVS, CDR2 FQNEAQ. The CDR3 extends over 17 amino acids. The CDR3 here is CASSRLFGSFSGNEQFF. In DNA, the CDR3 is TGTGCCAGCAGCCGCCTTTTTGGGAGTTTCTCGGGAAATGAGCAGTTCTTC.

The chain links TRBV7-9 to TRBJ2-2, with 14 nucleotides matching TRBD2. The germline V gene has CDR1 SEHNR and CDR2 FQNEAQ (reference sequence). The CDR3 has 16 residues. V was clipped by 4 bases and J by 8 bases; unmatched bases: 6. The CDR3 region has the DNA TGTGCCAGCAGCTCCGTGACTAGCGGGAGGGTTGGGGAGCTGTTTTTT. Amino acid sequence: CASSSVTSGRVGELFF.

The chain joins TRBV7-2 to TRBJ2-7; 9 positions agree with TRBD1. The germline V gene has CDR1 SGHTA and CDR2 FQGNSA. J lost 7 bases, V lost 6 bases, and 7 bases had no gene match. The CDR3 totals 13 residues. The CDR3: CASRYGTGREQYF. The CDR3 DNA follows: TGTGCCAGCAGATACGGGACAGGGCGAGAGCAGTACTTC.

The genes are TRBV27 and TRBJ1-5; 11 bases match TRBD1. Germline loops: CDR1 MNHEY, CDR2 SMNVEV (reference sequence). The V and J ends lost 3 bases and 7 bases, in that order; junction bases with no gene match: 17. The length of the CDR3 is 19 residues. The CDR3 DNA sequence: TGTGCCAGCAGTTTGGGGAGCGGGACAGGGGGGGCCTTACGCCAGCCCCAGCATTTT. It specifies CASSLGSGTGGALRQPQHF.

This clone is a singleton in its sample. The rearrangement joins TRBV7-9 to TRBJ1-5, with D maybe TRBD1 (5 bases). This CDR3 is built from 15 residues. The germline V and J ends were trimmed by 5 bases and 9 bases, with 20 bases remaining between them. Germline V gene sequence: CDR1 SEHNR, CDR2 FQNEAQ (reference sequence). CDR3 DNA: TGTGCCAGCAGCCCGGGACTTGGAACTCGTTGGCCCCAGCATTTT. Protein: CASSPGLGTRWPQHF.

The chain links TRBV7-9 to TRBJ2-3, with 10 bases lining up with TRBD2. Germline assignment: CDR1 SEHNR and CDR2 FQNEAQ (reference sequence). J lost 1 base, V lost 2 bases, and 12 bases had no gene match. The CDR3 consists of 19 residues. CDR3 residues: CASSLPAITLAGGTDTQYF. In DNA, the CDR3 is TGTGCCAGCAGCTTACCCGCTATTACTCTAGCGGGGGGCACAGATACGCAGTATTTT.

The chain combines TRBV19 with TRBJ2-1; D not certain. This CDR3 is 12 amino acids long. Per the germline V gene, CDR1 is LNHDA and CDR2 is SQIVND (reference sequence). V was trimmed by 3 bases and J by 6 bases, leaving 6 bases between them. CDR3 residues: CASSISLNEQFF. CDR3 DNA: TGTGCCAGTAGTATTAGTCTCAATGAGCAGTTCTTC.

The genes are TRBV3-1 (or the pseudogene TRBV3-2) and TRBJ1-4; D perhaps matches TRBD1 (5 bases). CDR3 length: 13 residues. The V end lost 1 base, the J end lost 8 bases, and 8 bases lay between the germline ends. Germline CDR1 LGHDT, CDR2 YNNKEL (reference sequence). In nucleotides, the CDR3 is TGTGCCAGCAGCCAAGGCGGGGGGGAAAAACTGTTTTTT. It encodes CASSQGGGEKLFF.

This chain links TRBV25-1 with TRBJ2-1; tentative D call: TRBD2 (6 bases). Germline V gene sequence: CDR1 MGHDK, CDR2 SYGVNS. V was cut by 1 base and J by 8 bases, with 21 bases left in between. The CDR3 runs 17 residues. The CDR3 reads CASSESLASDTWDEQFF. CDR3 bases: TGTGCCAGCAGTGAATCCCTAGCTAGCGACACTTGGGATGAGCAGTTCTTC.

The chain uses TRBV7-6 and TRBJ2-3, with 16 bases matching TRBD2. The CDR3 covers 17 residues. The germline CDR1 and CDR2 sequences are SGHVS and FNYEAQ. Losses at the gene ends were 1 base for V and 3 bases for J; bases not matched to a gene: 1. In nucleotides, the CDR3 is TGTGCCAGCAGCTTAGTGGGACTAGCGGGAGGGACAGATACGCAGTATTTT. Protein: CASSLVGLAGGTDTQYF.

This rearrangement joins TRBV28 to TRBJ2-7; 7 nucleotides align to TRBD1. Germline V gives CDR1 MDHEN, CDR2 SYDVKM. The CDR3 spans 14 residues. V lost 6 bases to trimming and J lost 0 bases; unmatched junction nucleotides: 5. The CDR3 region is CASRLQGSSYEQYF. The DNA of the CDR3 is TGTGCCAGCAGGCTACAGGGGAGCTCCTACGAGCAGTACTTC.

The V call is TRBV9, the J call TRBJ2-1, with 7 bases fitting TRBD2. The CDR3 spans 14 residues. Trimming took 6 bases from V and 5 from J; bases not matched to a gene: 8. Germline loops: CDR1 SGDLS, CDR2 YYNGEE. Here the CDR3 DNA reads TGTGCCAGCACCGAGGGGAGGGAAGACAATGAGCAGTTCTTC. Protein: CASTEGREDNEQFF.

The V gene is TRBV5-4, the J gene TRBJ1-2, with a possible D match to TRBD1 (5 bases). The germline CDR1 and CDR2 sequences are SGHNT and YYREEE (reference sequence). V was trimmed by 1 base and J by 8 bases, leaving 9 bases between them. This CDR3 comprises 12 residues. DNA of the CDR3: TGTGCCAGCAGCTTGCCAGGGTGGGGCTACACCTTC. This codes for CASSLPGWGYTF.

The chain couples TRBV6-4 to TRBJ2-1, with 8 bases matching TRBD2. CDR1 is MRHNA and CDR2 is SNTAGT in the germline V gene. V shed 2 bases, J shed 6 bases, and the junction held 0 bases outside the gene matches. CDR3 size: 13 residues. The CDR3 loop reads CASSDGTSNEQFF. The CDR3 nucleotides are TGTGCCAGCAGTGACGGGACTAGCAATGAGCAGTTCTTC.

This rearrangement joins TRBV3-1 (or the pseudogene TRBV3-2) to TRBJ2-2; 7 bases match TRBD2. This CDR3 is 17 amino acids long. With V trimmed by 1 base and J by 8 bases, 13 bases remained unmatched. Per germline, CDR1 LGHDT and CDR2 YNNKEL (reference sequence). CDR3 residues: CASSQGGAGRYGGELFF. CDR3 nucleotide sequence: TGTGCCAGCAGCCAAGGCGGAGCGGGACGATATGGTGGGGAGCTGTTTTTT.

A single count supports this clone. J is TRBJ2-1 and V is TRBV7-2; maybe TRBD1 (5 bases). The V gene lost 5 bases and the J gene lost 6 bases, with 14 bases spanning the gap. CDR3 length: 14 amino acids. The V gene's germline CDR1 is SGHTA and CDR2 FQGNSA. The CDR3 coding sequence is TGTGCCAGCAGCCACTTCGGACATGGCAATGAGCAGTTCTTC. Protein product: CASSHFGHGNEQFF.